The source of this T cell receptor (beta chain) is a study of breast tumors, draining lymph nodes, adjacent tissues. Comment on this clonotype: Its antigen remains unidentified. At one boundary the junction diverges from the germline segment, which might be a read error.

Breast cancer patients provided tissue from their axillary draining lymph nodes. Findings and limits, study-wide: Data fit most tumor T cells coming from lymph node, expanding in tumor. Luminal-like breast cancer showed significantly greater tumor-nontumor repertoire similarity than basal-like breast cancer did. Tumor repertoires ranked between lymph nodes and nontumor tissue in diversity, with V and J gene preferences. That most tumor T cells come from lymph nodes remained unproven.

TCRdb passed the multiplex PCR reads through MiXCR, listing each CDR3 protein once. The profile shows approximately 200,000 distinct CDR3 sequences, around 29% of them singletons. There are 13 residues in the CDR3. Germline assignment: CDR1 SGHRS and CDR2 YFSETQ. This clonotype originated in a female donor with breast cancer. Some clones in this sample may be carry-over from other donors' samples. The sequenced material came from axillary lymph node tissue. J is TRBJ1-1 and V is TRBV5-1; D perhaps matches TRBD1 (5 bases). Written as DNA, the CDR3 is TGCGCCAGCAGCTTATTGCCGGACACTGACGCTTTCTTT. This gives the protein CASSLLPDTDAFF. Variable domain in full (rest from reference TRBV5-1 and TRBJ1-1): KAGVTQTPRYLIKTRGQQVTLSCSPISGHRSVSWYQQTPGQGLQFLFEYFSETQRNKGNFPGRFSGRQFSNSRSEMNVSTLELGDSALYLCASSLLPDTDAFFGQGTRLTVV.